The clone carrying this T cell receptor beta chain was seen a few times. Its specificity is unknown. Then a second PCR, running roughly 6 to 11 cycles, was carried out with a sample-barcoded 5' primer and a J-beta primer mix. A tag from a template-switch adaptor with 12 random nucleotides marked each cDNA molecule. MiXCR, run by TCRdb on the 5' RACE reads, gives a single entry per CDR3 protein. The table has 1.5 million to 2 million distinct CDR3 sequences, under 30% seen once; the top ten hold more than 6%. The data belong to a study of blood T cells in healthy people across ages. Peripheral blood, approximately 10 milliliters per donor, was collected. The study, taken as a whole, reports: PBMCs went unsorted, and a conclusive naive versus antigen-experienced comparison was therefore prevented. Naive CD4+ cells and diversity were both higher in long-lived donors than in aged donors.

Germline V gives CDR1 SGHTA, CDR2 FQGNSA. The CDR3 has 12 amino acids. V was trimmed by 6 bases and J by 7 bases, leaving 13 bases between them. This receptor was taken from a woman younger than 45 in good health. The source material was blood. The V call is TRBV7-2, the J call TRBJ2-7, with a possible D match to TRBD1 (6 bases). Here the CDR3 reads CASSPATGEQYF. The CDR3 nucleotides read TGTGCCAGCAGTCCGGCCACAGGGGAGCAGTACTTC.